This TCR beta chain was profiled in a study of CD8+ T cells in alopecia areata. Study overall: Tofacitinib administration persisted for 6 to 18 months, succeeded by 6 months off drug.

Whole-study findings and limits: Numerous expanded lesional clones remained in scalp and blood during tofacitinib. One nonresponder leaves baseline CD8+ expansion's link to response uncertain.

This clone was seen only once. The target antigen is unknown. Treatment given: oral pan-JAK inhibitor, 5-10 mg twice daily. Alopecia areata patients gave lesional scalp punch biopsies and peripheral blood samples. Sequencing used cDNA as its template, made by extracting RNA and reverse transcribing it. TCRdb's table, derived via immunoSEQ multiplex PCR, lists solely in-frame clones and lacks some. The table shows about 220,000 clones, with 50% to 70% occurring only once. The junction had 8 bases not matched to a gene; V was cut back by 4 bases and J by 6 bases. CDR1 and CDR2 from the germline V gene are SGHTA and FQGNSA. CDR3 length: 14 amino acids.

This TCR derives from a human donor with alopecia areata. This chain uses TRBV7-2 with TRBJ1-2, with TRBD1 identical over 7 bases. Specimen: CD4+ T cells sorted from blood, collected at week 4, from a patient treated with tofacitinib. CDR3: CASSSRGRENGYTF. As DNA, the CDR3 is TGTGCCAGCAGCTCAAGGGGGCGAGAGAATGGCTACACCTTC.